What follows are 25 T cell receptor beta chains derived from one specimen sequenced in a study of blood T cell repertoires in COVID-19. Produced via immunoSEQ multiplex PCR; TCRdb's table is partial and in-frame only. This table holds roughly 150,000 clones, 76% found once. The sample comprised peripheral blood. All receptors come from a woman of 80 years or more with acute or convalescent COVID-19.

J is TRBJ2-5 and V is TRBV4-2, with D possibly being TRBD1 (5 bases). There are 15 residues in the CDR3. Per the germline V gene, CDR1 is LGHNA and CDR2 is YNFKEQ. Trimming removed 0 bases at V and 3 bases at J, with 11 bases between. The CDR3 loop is CASSQDPDRKETQYF. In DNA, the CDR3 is TGTGCCAGCAGCCAAGATCCCGACAGAAAAGAGACCCAGTACTTC.

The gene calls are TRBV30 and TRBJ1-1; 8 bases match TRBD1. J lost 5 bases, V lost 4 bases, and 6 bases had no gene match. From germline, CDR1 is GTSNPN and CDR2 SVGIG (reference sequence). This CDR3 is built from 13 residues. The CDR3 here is CAWIQGARTEAFF. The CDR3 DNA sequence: TGTGCCTGGATTCAGGGGGCGAGGACTGAAGCTTTCTTT.

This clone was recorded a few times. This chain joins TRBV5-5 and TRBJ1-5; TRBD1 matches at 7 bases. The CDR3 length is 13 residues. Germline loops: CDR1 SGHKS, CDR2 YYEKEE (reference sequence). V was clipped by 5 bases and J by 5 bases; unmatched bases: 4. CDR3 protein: CASSRDSDQPQHF. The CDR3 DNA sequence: TGTGCCAGCAGTAGGGACAGCGATCAGCCCCAGCATTTT.

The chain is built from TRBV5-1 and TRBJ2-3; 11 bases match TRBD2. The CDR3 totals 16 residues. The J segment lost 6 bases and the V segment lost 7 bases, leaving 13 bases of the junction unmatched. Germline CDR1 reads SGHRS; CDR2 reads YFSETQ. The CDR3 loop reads CASDEVAGGPGDTQYF. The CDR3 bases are TGCGCCAGCGATGAAGTAGCGGGAGGGCCGGGGGATACGCAGTATTTT. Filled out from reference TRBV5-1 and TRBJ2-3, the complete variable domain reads KAGVTQTPRYLIKTRGQQVTLSCSPISGHRSVSWYQQTPGQGLQFLFEYFSETQRNKGNFPGRFSGRQFSNSRSEMNVSTLELGDSALYLCASDEVAGGPGDTQYFGPGTRLTVL.

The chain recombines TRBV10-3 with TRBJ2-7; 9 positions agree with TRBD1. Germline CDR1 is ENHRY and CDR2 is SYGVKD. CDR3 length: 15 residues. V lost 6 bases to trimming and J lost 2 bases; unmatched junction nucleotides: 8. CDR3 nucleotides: TGTGCCATCAGCTCCGGGACAGGGTATACCTACGAGCAGTACTTC. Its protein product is CAISSGTGYTYEQYF.

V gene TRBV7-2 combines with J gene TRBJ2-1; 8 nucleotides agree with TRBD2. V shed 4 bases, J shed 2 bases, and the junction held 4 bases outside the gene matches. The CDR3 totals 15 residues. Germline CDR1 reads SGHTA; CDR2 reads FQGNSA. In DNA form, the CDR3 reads TGTGCCAGCAGCTCGCGGGGGGTCGCCTACAATGAGCAGTTCTTC. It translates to CASSSRGVAYNEQFF.

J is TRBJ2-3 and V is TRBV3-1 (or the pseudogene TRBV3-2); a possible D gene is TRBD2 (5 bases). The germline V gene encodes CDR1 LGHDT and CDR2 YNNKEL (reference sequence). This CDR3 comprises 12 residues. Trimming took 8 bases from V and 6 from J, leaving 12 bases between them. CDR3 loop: CASGRGSDTQYF. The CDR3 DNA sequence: TGTGCCAGCGGACGGGGTAGTGATACGCAGTATTTT.

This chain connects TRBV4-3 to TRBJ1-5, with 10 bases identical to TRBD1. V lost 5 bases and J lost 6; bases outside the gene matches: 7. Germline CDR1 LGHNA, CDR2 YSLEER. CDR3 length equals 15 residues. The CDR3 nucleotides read TGCGCCAGCAGCACCGGGACAGGGGAGGGTCAGCCCCAGCATTTT. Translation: CASSTGTGEGQPQHF.

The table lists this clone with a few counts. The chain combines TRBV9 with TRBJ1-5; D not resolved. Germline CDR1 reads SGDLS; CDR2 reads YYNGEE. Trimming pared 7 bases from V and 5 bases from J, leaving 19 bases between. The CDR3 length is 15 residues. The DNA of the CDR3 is TGTGCCAGCGGCCGGACCTGGGAGACGGATCAGCCCCAGCATTTT. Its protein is CASGRTWETDQPQHF.

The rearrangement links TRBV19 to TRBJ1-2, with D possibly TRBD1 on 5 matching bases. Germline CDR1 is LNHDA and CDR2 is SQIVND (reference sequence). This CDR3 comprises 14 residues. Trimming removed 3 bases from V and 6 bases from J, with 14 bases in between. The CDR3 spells CASSIPRGLNGYTF. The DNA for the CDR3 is TGTGCCAGTAGTATCCCCCGGGGGTTGAATGGCTACACCTTC.

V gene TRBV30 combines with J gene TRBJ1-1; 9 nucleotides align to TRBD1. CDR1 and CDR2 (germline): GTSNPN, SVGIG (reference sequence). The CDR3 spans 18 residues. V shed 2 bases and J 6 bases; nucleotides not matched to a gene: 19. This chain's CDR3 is CAWSSRPGQGRPSAEAFF. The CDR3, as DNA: TGTGCCTGGAGTTCTCGACCGGGACAGGGACGCCCGAGCGCTGAAGCTTTCTTT.

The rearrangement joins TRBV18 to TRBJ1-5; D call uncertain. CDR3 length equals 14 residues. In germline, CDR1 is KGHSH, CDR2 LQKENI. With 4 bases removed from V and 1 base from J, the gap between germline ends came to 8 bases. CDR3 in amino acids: CASSLGSSNQPQHF. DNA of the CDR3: TGTGCCAGCTCACTGGGCAGCAGCAATCAGCCCCAGCATTTT.

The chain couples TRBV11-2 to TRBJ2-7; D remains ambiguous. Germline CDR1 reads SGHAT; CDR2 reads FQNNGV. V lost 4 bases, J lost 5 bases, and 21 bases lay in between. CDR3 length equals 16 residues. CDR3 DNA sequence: TGTGCCAGCAGCTCACTACGTACACGAAGTATGGACGAGCAGTACTTC. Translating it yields CASSSLRTRSMDEQYF.

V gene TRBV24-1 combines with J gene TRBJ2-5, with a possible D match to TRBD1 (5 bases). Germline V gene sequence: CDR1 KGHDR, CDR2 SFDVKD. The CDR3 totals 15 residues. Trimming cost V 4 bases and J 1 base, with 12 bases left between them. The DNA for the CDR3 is TGTGCCACCAGTGACCCAAAAGACAGCCAAGAGACCCAGTACTTC. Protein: CATSDPKDSQETQYF.

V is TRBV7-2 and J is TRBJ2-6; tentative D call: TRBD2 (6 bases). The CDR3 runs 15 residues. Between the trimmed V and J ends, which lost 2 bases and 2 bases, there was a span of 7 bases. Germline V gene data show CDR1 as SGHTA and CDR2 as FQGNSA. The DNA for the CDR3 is TGTGCCAGCAGCTTATGGGGGGCTGGGGCCAACGTCCTGACTTTC. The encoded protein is CASSLWGAGANVLTF.

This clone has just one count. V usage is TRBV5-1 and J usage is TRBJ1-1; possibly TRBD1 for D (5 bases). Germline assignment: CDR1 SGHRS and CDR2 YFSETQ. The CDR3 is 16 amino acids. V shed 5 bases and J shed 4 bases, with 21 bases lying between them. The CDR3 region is CASSPARGPLGTEAFF. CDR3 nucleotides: TGCGCCAGCAGTCCAGCGCGGGGACCCCTAGGCACTGAAGCTTTCTTT.

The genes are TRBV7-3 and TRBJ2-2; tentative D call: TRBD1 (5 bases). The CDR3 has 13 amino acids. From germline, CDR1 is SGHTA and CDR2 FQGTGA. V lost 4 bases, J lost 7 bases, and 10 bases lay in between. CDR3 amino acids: CASSSWGGGELFF. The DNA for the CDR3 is TGTGCCAGCAGCTCCTGGGGCGGCGGGGAGCTGTTTTTT.

The DNA for the CDR3 is TGCGGGGGGGGGACGAACACTGAAGCTTTCTTT. Its protein is CGGGTNTEAFF. This chain uses TRBV20-1 with TRBJ1-1, with D possibly matching TRBD1 (5 bases). The CDR3 has 11 amino acids. Germline V lookup: CDR1 DFQATT, CDR2 SNEGSKA (reference sequence).

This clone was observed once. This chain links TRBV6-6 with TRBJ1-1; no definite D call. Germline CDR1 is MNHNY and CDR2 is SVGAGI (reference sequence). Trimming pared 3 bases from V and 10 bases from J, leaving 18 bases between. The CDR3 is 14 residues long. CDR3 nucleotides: TGTGCCAGCAGTTATGGGCGGAGGGATCAAGGAGCTTTCTTT. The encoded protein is CASSYGRRDQGAFF.

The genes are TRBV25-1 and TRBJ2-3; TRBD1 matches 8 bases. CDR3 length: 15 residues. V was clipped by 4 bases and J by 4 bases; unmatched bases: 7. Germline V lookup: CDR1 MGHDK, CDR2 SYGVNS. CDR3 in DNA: TGTGCCAGCAGTGGACGACAGGGGAAGGCAGATACGCAGTATTTT. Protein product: CASSGRQGKADTQYF.

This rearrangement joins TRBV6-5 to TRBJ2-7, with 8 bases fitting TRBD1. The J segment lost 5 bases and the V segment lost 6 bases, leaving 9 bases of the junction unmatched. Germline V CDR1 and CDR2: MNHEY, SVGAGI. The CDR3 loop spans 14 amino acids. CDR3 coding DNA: TGTGCCAGCAGCCGCAGACAGGGGAGGAACGAGCAGTACTTC. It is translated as CASSRRQGRNEQYF.

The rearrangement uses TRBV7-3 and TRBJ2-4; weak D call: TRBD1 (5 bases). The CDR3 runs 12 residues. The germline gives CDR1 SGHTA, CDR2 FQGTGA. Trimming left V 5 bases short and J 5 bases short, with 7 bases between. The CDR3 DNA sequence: TGTGCCAGCAGCGACAGTGAAAACATTCAGTACTTC. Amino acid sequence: CASSDSENIQYF.

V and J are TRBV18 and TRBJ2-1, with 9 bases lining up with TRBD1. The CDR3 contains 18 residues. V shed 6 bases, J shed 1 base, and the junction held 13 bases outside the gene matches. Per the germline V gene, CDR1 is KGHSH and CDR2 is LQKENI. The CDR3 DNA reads TGTGCCAGCTCGACTTTCGGGACAGGGCTTGGGTCCTACAATGAGCAGTTCTTC. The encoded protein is CASSTFGTGLGSYNEQFF.

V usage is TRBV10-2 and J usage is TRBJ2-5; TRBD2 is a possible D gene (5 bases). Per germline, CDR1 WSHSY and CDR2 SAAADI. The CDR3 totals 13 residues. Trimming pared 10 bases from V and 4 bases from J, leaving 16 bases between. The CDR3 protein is CATIEGRGETQYF. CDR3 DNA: TGCGCCACCATCGAGGGTCGGGGAGAGACCCAGTACTTC.

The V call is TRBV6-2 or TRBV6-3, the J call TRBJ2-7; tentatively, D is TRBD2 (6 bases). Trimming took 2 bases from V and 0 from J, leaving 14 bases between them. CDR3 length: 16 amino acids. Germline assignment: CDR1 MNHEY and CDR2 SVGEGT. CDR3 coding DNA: TGTGCCAGCAGTTACGGGTCCCACGGGAGCTCCTACGAGCAGTACTTC. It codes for CASSYGSHGSSYEQYF.